Listed below are T cell receptor beta chains from one sample, sequenced in a study of shared clonotypes between healthy human individuals. Libraries were prepared by immunoSEQ multiplex PCR; TCRdb keeps only in-frame clonotypes and omits some of them. The profile shows about 2.4 million clones, 93% of them singletons. Sequenced: naive CD4+ T cells from PBMCs. The receptors come from a young man in good health. Some clones in this sample may be carry-over from other donors' samples. Both conserved end residues are part of each CDR3. D genes are given only for firm matches. Not every row has a clone size; where given, it reads once, few, many or a size class.

clone size,J gene,V gene,D gene,CDR3 DNA,CDR3 protein
NA,TRBJ2-4,TRBV28,TRBD1,TGTGCCAGCAGTTTCGGGGACAGGGTAGCCAAAAACATTCAGTACTTC,CASSFGDRVAKNIQYF
NA,TRBJ1-1,TRBV11-2,NA,TGTGCCAGCACCTTCCTCAGGGCTCGGGACACTGAAGCTTTCTTT,CASTFLRARDTEAFF
NA,TRBJ2-1,TRBV2,NA,TGTGCCAGCAGAGTGCTTAGGAACAATGAGCAGTTCTTC,CASRVLRNNEQFF
NA,TRBJ1-2,TRBV23-1,NA,TGCGCCAGCAGTCAATCGGTGGGACCCGGCTATGGCTACACCTTC,CASSQSVGPGYGYTF
NA,TRBJ2-7,TRBV5-1,TRBD1,TGCGCCAGCAGCTTCGTTGGACAGGGGCTCGAGCAGTACTTC,CASSFVGQGLEQYF
NA,TRBJ2-5,TRBV7-3,TRBD2,TGTGCCAGCAGCTTATCCACTAGCGGGGTCCGGGAGACCCAGTACTTC,CASSLSTSGVRETQYF
NA,TRBJ2-3,TRBV5-1,TRBD2,TGCGCCAGCACCTCTAGCGGGAATAATGAAGATACGCAGTATTTT,CASTSSGNNEDTQYF
NA,TRBJ1-1,TRBV5-4,NA,TGTGCCAGCAGCTTGGACGTGTACACTGAAGCTTTCTTT,CASSLDVYTEAFF
NA,TRBJ2-1,TRBV28,NA,TGTGCCAGCAGTCCACGCGGGGAAGGGCGCAATGAGCAGTTCTTC,CASSPRGEGRNEQFF
NA,TRBJ2-2,TRBV7-9,NA,TGTGCCAGCAGCTTACTTGTCAACACCGGGGAGCTGTTTTTT,CASSLLVNTGELFF
NA,TRBJ1-3,TRBV7-9,TRBD1,TGTGCCAGCAGCCTTCAGGGGGGCTCCGGAAACACCATATATTTT,CASSLQGGSGNTIYF
once,TRBJ2-2,TRBV7-3,NA,TGTGCCAGCAGTGAGGCGTACACCGGGGAGCTGTTTTTT,CASSEAYTGELFF
NA,TRBJ2-7,TRBV19,NA,TGTGCCAGTAGTATTTCGGGGGGCGAGGCCTACGAGCAGTACTTC,CASSISGGEAYEQYF
NA,TRBJ1-1,TRBV9,NA,TGTGCCAGCAGCGTAGCCCCCCTGAACACTGAAGCTTTCTTT,CASSVAPLNTEAFF
NA,TRBJ2-1,TRBV14,TRBD2,TGTGCCAGCAGCCAAGGTGGGACTAGCGGATACAATGAGCAGTTCTTC,CASSQGGTSGYNEQFF
NA,TRBJ2-1,TRBV2,TRBD2,TGTGCCAGCCATCGACTAGCGGGGGACTACAATGAGCAGTTCTTC,CASHRLAGDYNEQFF
NA,TRBJ1-3,TRBV19,TRBD1,TGTGCCAGTAGTCAAACCCGGACAGGCCGCAAAGCCGGAAACACCATATATTTT,CASSQTRTGRKAGNTIYF
NA,TRBJ2-1,TRBV5-1,TRBD2,TGCGCCAGCAGCTTGCCTAGCGGGAGGGCGGCGAATGAGCAGTTCTTC,CASSLPSGRAANEQFF
NA,TRBJ1-2,TRBV28,NA,TGTGCCAGCAGTTCCCCCCCCTCAGGGCGCACGTATGGCTACACCTTC,CASSSPPSGRTYGYTF
once,TRBJ2-3,TRBV7-2,TRBD2,TGTGCCAGCAGCTCCGAGCCGGGACTAGCCACAGATACGCAGTATTTT,CASSSEPGLATDTQYF
NA,TRBJ1-6,TRBV6-6,NA,TGTGCCAGTAGCGCCGGAGGGTTCGTTTCACCCCTCCACTTT,CASSAGGFVSPLHF
NA,TRBJ2-7,TRBV25-1,TRBD1,TGTGCCAGCAGTGACAGGGGGACGTCCTACGAGCAGTACTTC,CASSDRGTSYEQYF
NA,TRBJ2-7,TRBV5-1,NA,TGCGCCAGCAGCCCCGGTTCTTCCGCCGGCTCCGAGCAGTACTTC,CASSPGSSAGSEQYF
NA,TRBJ2-3,TRBV7-9,NA,TGTGCCAGCAGCTTAATGGGGGCAGATACGCAGTATTTT,CASSLMGADTQYF
NA,TRBJ2-2,TRBV4-3,TRBD2,TGCGCCAGCAGCCAAGATGTGTCGGCTAGCGGGAGGGTCGGGGAGCTGTTTTTT,CASSQDVSASGRVGELFF
once,TRBJ2-1,TRBV11-3,NA,TGTGCCAGCAGCTTAGACTCCCCGCCGGGGAATGAGCAGTTCTTC,CASSLDSPPGNEQFF
NA,TRBJ2-7,TRBV6-1,TRBD2,TGTGCCAGCACCGGGACTAGTAGTAGCTACGAGCAGTACTTC,CASTGTSSSYEQYF
NA,TRBJ2-1,TRBV5-1,NA,TGCGCCAGCAGCTTGGGTTCAGGATACAATGAGCAGTTCTTC,CASSLGSGYNEQFF
NA,TRBJ1-4,TRBV2,NA,TGTGCCAGCAGTTCGGAGTTCCGGGAAAAACTGTTTTTT,CASSSEFREKLFF
once,TRBJ2-3,TRBV4-1,TRBD1,TGCGCCAGCAGCCCAAGACAGGGACGGGATACGCAGTATTTT,CASSPRQGRDTQYF
NA,TRBJ2-7,TRBV4-1,NA,TGCGCCAGCAGCCAAGTTGGAAGCTCTTCCTACGAGCAGTACTTC,CASSQVGSSSYEQYF
NA,TRBJ1-5,TRBV19,NA,TGTGCCAGTAGTATAAGGAGGGGTCCAAATCAGCCCCAGCATTTT,CASSIRRGPNQPQHF
once,TRBJ2-1,TRBV5-1,TRBD2,TGCGCCACCCGGGGGGGGCCTTACAATGAGCAGTTCTTC,CATRGGPYNEQFF
NA,TRBJ2-3,TRBV5-1,TRBD1,TGCGCCAGCAGCCAGGGACAGGGGGCGCGGGGCACAGATACGCAGTATTTT,CASSQGQGARGTDTQYF
NA,TRBJ2-5,TRBV28,NA,TGTGCCAGCACCGGCAGAGAGTACCAAGAGACCCAGTACTTC,CASTGREYQETQYF
once,TRBJ2-6,TRBV9,TRBD2,TGTGCCAGCGACCGGGAGGGGGCTGGGGCCAACGTCCTGACTTTC,CASDREGAGANVLTF
NA,TRBJ1-2,TRBV2,NA,TGTGCCAGCCCGGACCGTGGGGGCTATGGCTACACCTTC,CASPDRGGYGYTF
NA,TRBJ1-3,TRBV6-1,NA,TGTGCCAGCAGTGAAGCAACAGGACTTCGAAACACCATATATTTT,CASSEATGLRNTIYF
NA,TRBJ2-7,TRBV5-6,NA,TGTGCCAGCAGCTTGGCCGTTCGGCAGTCCCACGAGCAGTACTTC,CASSLAVRQSHEQYF
NA,TRBJ1-1,TRBV5-4,NA,TGTGCCAGCAGCTTTACTTTGTTACAGGCGAACACTGAAGCTTTCTTT,CASSFTLLQANTEAFF
NA,TRBJ1-2,TRBV6-1,TRBD1,TGTGCCAGCAGTGGACAGGGTGTAAACTATGGCTACACCTTC,CASSGQGVNYGYTF